Below are 4 T cell receptor beta chains sequenced from a single sample in a study of blood T cells in healthy people across ages. The second PCR ran about 6 to 11 cycles with a sample-barcoded 5' primer and J-beta primers. MiXCR, applied by TCRdb to the 5' RACE reads, yields one record per CDR3 protein. The sample yields approximately 940,000 distinct CDR3 sequences, about 48% seen once. Sequencing was carried out using blood. Every receptor here comes from a man aged 25-45 years in good health.

Regarding this clonotype: Its ends do not fully match the called genes, so a read error is possible. The gene calls are TRBV4-1 and TRBJ1-1; TRBD1 matches 7 bases. This CDR3 is built from 16 residues. Per the germline V gene, CDR1 is MGHRA and CDR2 is YSYEKL. CDR3 DNA sequence: TGCGCCAGCGGCCAAGAGCCACAGGGGCTACACACTGAAGCTTTCTTT. This gives the protein CASGQEPQGLHTEAFF.

V is TRBV5-6 and J is TRBJ2-2; D not certain. V shed 7 bases and J shed 2 bases, with 9 bases lying between them. The germline CDR1 and CDR2 sequences are SGHDT and YYEEEE. The CDR3 length is 13 residues. The CDR3 nucleotides read TGTGCCAGCGGCTCACATAACACCGGGGAGCTGTTTTTT. It yields the protein CASGSHNTGELFF.

This chain joins TRBV20-1 and TRBJ1-6; 8 nucleotides agree with TRBD1. CDR3 length equals 14 residues. Looked up from germline, CDR1 is DFQATT and CDR2 is SNEGSKA (reference sequence). V shed 6 bases and J 7 bases; nucleotides not matched to a gene: 8. The CDR3 is CSAPQGAPNSPLHF. CDR3 sequence (DNA): TGCAGTGCGCCCCAGGGGGCGCCCAATTCACCCCTCCACTTT.

This chain joins TRBV6-6 and TRBJ2-7, with 10 bases lining up with TRBD2. The CDR3 covers 15 residues. The germline V gene encodes CDR1 MNHNY and CDR2 SVGAGI (reference sequence). With V trimmed by 0 bases and J by 5 bases, 4 bases remained unmatched. CDR3 protein: CASSYSTGTSDEQYF. CDR3 nucleotide sequence: TGTGCCAGCAGTTACTCGACCGGGACTAGCGACGAGCAGTACTTC.